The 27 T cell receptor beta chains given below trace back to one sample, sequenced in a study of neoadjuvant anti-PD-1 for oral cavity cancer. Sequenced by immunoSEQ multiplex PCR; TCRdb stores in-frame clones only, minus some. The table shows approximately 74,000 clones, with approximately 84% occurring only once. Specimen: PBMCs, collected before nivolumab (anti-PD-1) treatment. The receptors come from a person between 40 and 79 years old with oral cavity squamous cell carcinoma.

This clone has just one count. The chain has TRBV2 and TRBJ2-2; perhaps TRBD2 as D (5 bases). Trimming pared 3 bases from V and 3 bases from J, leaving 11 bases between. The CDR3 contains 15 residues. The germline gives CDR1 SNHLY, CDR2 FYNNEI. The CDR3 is CASSDVGEDTGELFF. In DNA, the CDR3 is TGTGCCAGCAGTGACGTGGGAGAGGACACCGGGGAGCTGTTTTTT. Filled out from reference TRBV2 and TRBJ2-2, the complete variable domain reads EPEVTQTPSHQVTQMGQEVILRCVPISNHLYFYWYRQILGQKVEFLVSFYNNEISEKSEIFDDQFSVERPDGSNFTLKIRSTKLEDSAMYFCASSDVGEDTGELFFGEGSRLTVL.

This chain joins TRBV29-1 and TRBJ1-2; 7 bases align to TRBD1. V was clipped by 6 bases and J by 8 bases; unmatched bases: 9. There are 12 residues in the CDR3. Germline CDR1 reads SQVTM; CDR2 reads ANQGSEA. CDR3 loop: CSVTRTGEGYTF. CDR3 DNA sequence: TGCAGCGTGACAAGGACAGGTGAAGGCTACACCTTC.

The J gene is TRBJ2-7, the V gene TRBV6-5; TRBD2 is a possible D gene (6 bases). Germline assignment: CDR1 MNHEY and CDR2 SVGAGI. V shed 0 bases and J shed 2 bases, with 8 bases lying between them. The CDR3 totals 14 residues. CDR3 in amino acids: CASSYSGGTYEQYF. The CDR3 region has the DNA TGTGCCAGCAGTTACTCGGGGGGTACCTACGAGCAGTACTTC.

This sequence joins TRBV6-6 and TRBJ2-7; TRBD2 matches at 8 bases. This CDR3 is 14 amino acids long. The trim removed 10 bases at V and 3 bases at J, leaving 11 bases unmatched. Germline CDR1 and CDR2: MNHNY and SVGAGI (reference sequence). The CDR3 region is CATRTSRVIYEQYF. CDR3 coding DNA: TGTGCCACCCGGACTAGCAGAGTTATCTACGAGCAGTACTTC.

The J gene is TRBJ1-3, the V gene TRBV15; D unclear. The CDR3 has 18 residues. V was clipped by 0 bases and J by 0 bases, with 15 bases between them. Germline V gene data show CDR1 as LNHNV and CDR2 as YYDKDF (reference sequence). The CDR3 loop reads CATSRDRLGQSSGNTIYF. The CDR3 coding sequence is TGTGCCACCAGCAGAGACCGACTAGGGCAGAGCTCTGGAAACACCATATATTTT.

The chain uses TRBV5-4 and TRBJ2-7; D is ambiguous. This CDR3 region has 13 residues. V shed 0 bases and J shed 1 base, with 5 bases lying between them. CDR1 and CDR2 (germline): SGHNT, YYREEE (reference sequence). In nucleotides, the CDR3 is TGTGCCAGCAGCTTGGACTGGTCCTACGAGCAGTACTTC. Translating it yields CASSLDWSYEQYF.

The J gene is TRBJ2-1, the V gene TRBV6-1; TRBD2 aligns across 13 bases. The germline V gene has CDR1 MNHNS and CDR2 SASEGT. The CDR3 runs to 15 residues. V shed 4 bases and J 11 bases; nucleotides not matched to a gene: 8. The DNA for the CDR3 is TGTGCCAGCAGTGCCGGGACTAGCGGGACCCGAAAGCAGTTCTTC. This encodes CASSAGTSGTRKQFF.

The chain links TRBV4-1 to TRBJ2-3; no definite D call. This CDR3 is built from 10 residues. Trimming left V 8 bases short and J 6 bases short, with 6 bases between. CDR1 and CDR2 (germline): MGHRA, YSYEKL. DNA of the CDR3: TGCGCCAGCTTAGGTGATACGCAGTATTTT. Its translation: CASLGDTQYF.

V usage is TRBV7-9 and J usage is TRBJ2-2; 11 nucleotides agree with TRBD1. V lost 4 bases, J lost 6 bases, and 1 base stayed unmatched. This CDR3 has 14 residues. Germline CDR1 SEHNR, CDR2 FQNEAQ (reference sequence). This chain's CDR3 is CASSWDRGAGELFF. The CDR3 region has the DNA TGTGCCAGCAGCTGGGACAGGGGGGCCGGGGAGCTGTTTTTT.

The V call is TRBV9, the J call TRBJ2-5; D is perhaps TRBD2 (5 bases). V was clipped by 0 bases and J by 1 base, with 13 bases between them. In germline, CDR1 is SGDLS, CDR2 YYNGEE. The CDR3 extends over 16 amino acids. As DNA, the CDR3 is TGTGCCAGCAGCGTAGGGGAAGGGAGCGGCCAAGAGACCCAGTACTTC. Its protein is CASSVGEGSGQETQYF.

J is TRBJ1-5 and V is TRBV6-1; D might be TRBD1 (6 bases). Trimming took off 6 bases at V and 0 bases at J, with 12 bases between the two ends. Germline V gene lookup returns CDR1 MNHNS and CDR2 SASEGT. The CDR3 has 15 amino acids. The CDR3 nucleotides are TGTGCCAGCAGCTCACAGGGTTATAGCAATCAGCCCCAGCATTTT. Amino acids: CASSSQGYSNQPQHF.

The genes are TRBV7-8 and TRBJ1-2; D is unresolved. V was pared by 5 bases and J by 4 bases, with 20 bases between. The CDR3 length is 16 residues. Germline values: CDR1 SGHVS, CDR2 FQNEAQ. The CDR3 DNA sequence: TGTGCCAGCAGCGCTGACCGATGGAGGGATTTCTATGGCTACACCTTC. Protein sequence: CASSADRWRDFYGYTF.

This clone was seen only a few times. The CDR3 DNA follows: TGTGCCAGCAGCTGGGGCCTGAGGGTAGCGGTCCACGAGCAGTACTTC. Residues: CASSWGLRVAVHEQYF. V is TRBV5-4 and J is TRBJ2-7, with a tentative D call TRBD2 (6 bases). This CDR3 comprises 16 residues. Trimming left V 3 bases short and J 5 bases short, with 21 bases between. The germline V gene has CDR1 SGHNT and CDR2 YYREEE (reference sequence).

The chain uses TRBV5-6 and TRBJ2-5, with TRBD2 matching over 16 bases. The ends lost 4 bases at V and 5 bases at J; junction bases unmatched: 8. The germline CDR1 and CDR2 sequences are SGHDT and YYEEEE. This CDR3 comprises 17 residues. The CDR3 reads CASSLGTSGRDMETQYF. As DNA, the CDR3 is TGTGCCAGCAGCCTGGGGACTAGCGGGAGGGATATGGAGACCCAGTACTTC.

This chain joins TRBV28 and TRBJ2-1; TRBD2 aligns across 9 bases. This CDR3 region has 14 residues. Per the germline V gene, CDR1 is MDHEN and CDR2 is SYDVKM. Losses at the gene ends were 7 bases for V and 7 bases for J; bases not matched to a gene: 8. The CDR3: CASTGGRAINEQFF. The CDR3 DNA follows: TGTGCCAGCACAGGCGGGAGGGCCATTAATGAGCAGTTCTTC.

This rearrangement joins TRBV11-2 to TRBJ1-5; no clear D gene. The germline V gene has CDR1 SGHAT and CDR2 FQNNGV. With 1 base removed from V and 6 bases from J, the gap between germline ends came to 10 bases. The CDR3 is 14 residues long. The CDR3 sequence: CASSLGLGGQPQHF. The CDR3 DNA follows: TGTGCCAGCAGCTTAGGCCTAGGAGGTCAGCCCCAGCATTTT.

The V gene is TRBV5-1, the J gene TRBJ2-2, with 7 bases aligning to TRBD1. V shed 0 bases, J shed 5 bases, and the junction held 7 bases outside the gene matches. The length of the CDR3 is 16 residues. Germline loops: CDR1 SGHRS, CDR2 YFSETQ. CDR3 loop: CASSLGGDRRTGELFF. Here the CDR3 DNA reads TGCGCCAGCAGCTTGGGAGGGGACAGACGAACCGGGGAGCTGTTTTTT.

CDR3 sequence reads: CASRDGQANTEAFF. Here the CDR3 DNA reads TGTGCCAGCAGAGACGGACAGGCAAACACTGAAGCTTTCTTT. The rearrangement joins TRBV28 to TRBJ1-1, with 7 bases fitting TRBD1. After removal of 6 bases from V and 2 bases from J, the junction contained 6 bases not matched to a gene. CDR3 length: 14 residues. In germline, CDR1 is MDHEN, CDR2 SYDVKM.

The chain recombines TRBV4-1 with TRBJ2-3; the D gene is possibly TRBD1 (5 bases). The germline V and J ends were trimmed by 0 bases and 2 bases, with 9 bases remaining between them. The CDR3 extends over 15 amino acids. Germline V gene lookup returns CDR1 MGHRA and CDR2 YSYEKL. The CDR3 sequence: CASSQETVFTDTQYF. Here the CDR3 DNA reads TGCGCCAGCAGCCAAGAGACAGTATTCACAGATACGCAGTATTTT.

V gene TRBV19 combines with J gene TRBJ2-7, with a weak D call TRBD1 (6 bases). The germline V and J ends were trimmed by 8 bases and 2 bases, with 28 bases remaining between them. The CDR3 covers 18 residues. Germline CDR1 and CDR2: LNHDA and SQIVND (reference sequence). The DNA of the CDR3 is TGTGCCAGTGGAAATCGTGTAGGGGGACGCACCCCTACCTACGAGCAGTACTTC. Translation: CASGNRVGGRTPTYEQYF. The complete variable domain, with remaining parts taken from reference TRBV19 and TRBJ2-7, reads DGGITQSPKYLFRKEGQNVTLSCEQNLNHDAMYWYRQDPGQGLRLIYYSQIVNDFQKGDIAEGYSVSREKKESFPLTVTSAQKNPTAFYLCASGNRVGGRTPTYEQYFGPGTRLTVT.

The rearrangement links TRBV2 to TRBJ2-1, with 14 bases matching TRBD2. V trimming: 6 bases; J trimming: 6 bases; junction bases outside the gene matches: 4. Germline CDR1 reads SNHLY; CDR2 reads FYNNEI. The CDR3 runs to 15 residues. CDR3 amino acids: CASSAGLAGGNEQFF. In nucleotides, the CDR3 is TGTGCCAGCAGCGCCGGACTAGCGGGAGGCAATGAGCAGTTCTTC.

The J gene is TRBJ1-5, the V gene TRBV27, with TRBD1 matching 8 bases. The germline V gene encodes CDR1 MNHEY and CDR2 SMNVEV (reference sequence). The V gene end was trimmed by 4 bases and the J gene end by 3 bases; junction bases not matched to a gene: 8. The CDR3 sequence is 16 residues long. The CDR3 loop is CASSSWTGLDNQPQHF. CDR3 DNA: TGTGCCAGCAGTTCATGGACAGGGTTGGACAATCAGCCCCAGCATTTT.

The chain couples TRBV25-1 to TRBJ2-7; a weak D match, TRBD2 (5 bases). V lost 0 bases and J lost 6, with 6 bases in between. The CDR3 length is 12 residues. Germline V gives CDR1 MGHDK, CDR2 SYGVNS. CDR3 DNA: TGTGCCAGCAGTGAATATCGGGGCGAGCAGTACTTC. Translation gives CASSEYRGEQYF.

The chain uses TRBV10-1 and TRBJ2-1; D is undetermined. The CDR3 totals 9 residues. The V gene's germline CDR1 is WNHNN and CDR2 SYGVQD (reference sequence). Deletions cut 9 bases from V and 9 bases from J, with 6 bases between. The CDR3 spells CARGPEQFF. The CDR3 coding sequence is TGCGCCAGAGGGCCTGAGCAGTTCTTC.

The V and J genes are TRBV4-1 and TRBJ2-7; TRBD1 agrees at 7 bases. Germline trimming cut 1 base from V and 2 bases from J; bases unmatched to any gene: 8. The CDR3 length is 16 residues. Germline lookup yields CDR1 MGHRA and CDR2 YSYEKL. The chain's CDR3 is CASSQAKGRGTYEQYF. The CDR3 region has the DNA TGCGCCAGCAGCCAAGCAAAGGGCAGGGGGACCTACGAGCAGTACTTC.

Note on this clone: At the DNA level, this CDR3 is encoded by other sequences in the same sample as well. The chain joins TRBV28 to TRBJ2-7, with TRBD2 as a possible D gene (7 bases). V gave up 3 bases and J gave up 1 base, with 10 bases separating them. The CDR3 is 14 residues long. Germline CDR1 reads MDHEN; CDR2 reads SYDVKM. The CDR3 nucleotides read TGTGCCAGCAGTTTCAGGGGAGGGTCCTACGAGCAGTACTTC. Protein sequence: CASSFRGGSYEQYF. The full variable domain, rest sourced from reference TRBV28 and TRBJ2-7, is DVKVTQSSRYLVKRTGEKVFLECVQDMDHENMFWYRQDPGLGLRLIYFSYDVKMKEKGDIPEGYSVSREKKERFSLILESASTNQTSMYLCASSFRGGSYEQYFGPGTRLTVT.

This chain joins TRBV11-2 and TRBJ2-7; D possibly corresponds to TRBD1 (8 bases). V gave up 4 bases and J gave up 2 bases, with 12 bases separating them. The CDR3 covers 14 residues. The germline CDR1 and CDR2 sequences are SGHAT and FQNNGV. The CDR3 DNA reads TGTGCCAGCAGCTCAACAGGGGGGGCCTACGAGCAGTACTTC. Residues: CASSSTGGAYEQYF.